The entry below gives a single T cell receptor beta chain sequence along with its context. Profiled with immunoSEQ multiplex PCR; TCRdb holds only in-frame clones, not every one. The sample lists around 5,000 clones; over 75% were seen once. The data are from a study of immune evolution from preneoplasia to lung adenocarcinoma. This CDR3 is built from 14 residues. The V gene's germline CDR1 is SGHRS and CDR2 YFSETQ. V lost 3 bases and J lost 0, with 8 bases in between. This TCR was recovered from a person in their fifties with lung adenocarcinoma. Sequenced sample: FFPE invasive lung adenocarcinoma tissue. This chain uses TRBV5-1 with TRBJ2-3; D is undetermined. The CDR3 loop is CASSYRSSTDTQYF. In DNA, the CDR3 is TGCGCCAGCAGCTATAGGTCTAGCACAGATACGCAGTATTTT.